This T cell receptor (beta chain) was documented in a study of CD8 T cells in Susac syndrome. Reverse transcription of roughly 0.45 to 1 ug RNA used random hexamers. TCRdb re-derived calls from the immunoSEQ multiplex PCR reads in MiXCR, one entry per CDR3 protein. The repertoire holds hundreds of thousands of distinct CDR3 sequences, with 70% to 90% as singletons. The germline gives CDR1 KGHSH, CDR2 LQKENI. With V trimmed by 4 bases and J by 0 bases, 3 bases remained unmatched. The CDR3 spans 16 residues. J is TRBJ1-5 and V is TRBV18, with 10 bases identical to TRBD1. The sequence derives from a human donor with multiple sclerosis. The sample comprised CD8+ T cells from PBMCs. The DNA for the CDR3 is TGTGCCAGCTCACGGACAGGGGGTGGTAGCAATCAGCCCCAGCATTTT. Translated: CASSRTGGGSNQPQHF.